This T cell receptor (beta chain) originates from a study of T-cell memory formation after mild COVID-19. Study results and caveats: Day 15 to 85 contracting clones showed balanced CD4/CD8; later expanders leaned CD4+. Detection of some responders pre-infection suggested pre-existing cross-reactive memory T cells participated. CD4+ contracting clones lay mainly in CM and EM, CD8+ ones in EMRA.

The table lists this clonotype with a few counts. Its antigen is undetermined. Constant-segment-primed 5'RACE gave TCR alpha and TCR beta cDNA libraries with sample barcodes and UMIs. TCRdb re-derived calls from the 5' RACE reads in MiXCR, one entry per CDR3 protein. The data show roughly 380,000 distinct CDR3 sequences, under 30% seen once. V lost 6 bases, J lost 5 bases, and 13 bases lay in between. From germline, CDR1 is SGHRS and CDR2 YFSETQ. The CDR3 contains 13 residues. The receptor was derived from an adult woman who had mild COVID-19 (a few samples of this study predate the infection). Cell type and time point are not known. Sequenced sample: PBMCs or a T cell subset sorted from them (not recorded which). The rearrangement joins TRBV5-1 to TRBJ2-3; the D gene is possibly TRBD1 (7 bases). CDR3 bases: TGCGCCAGCAACCAGGGGGGCCAAGATACGCAGTATTTT. It yields the protein CASNQGGQDTQYF.